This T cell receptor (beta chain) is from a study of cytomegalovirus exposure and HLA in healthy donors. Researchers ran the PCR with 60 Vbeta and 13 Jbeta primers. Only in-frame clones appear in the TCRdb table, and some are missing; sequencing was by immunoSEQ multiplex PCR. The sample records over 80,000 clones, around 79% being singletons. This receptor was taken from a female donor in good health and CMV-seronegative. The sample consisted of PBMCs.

The chain's CDR3 is CAISGEATNEKLFF. The CDR3 DNA is TGTGCCATCAGTGGCGAGGCAACTAATGAAAAACTGTTTTTT. The rearrangement joins TRBV10-3 to TRBJ1-4; D call uncertain. V was clipped by 4 bases and J by 0 bases, with 6 bases between them. This CDR3 spans 14 amino acids. Germline V lookup: CDR1 ENHRY, CDR2 SYGVKD.